Here is one TCR beta chain with its context. The antigen is unknown. These data are taken from a study of cytomegalovirus exposure and HLA in healthy donors. The V end lost 2 bases, the J end lost 5 bases, and 17 bases lay between the germline ends. Germline V CDR1 and CDR2: SGHRS, YFSETQ. The CDR3 length is 15 residues. General study results and limits: The study had only CMV serostatus as immune exposure information.

The study ran its PCR with 60 Vbeta and 13 Jbeta primers. The protocol was immunoSEQ multiplex PCR, while the TCRdb copy is restricted to in-frame clones and leaves out a portion. The sample carries about 270,000 clones, around 86% recorded once. This TCR came from a man aged 35 to 55 in good health and CMV-seropositive. Sequencing was done on a sample of PBMCs. The J gene is TRBJ2-7, the V gene TRBV5-1; D remains unclear. In DNA form, the CDR3 reads TGCGCCAGCAGCTTATCCCCAGGATCGATTAACGAGCAGTACTTC. Residues: CASSLSPGSINEQYF. Looking up the rest from reference TRBV5-1 and TRBJ2-7 gives the full variable domain: KAGVTQTPRYLIKTRGQQVTLSCSPISGHRSVSWYQQTPGQGLQFLFEYFSETQRNKGNFPGRFSGRQFSNSRSEMNVSTLELGDSALYLCASSLSPGSINEQYFGPGTRLTVT.